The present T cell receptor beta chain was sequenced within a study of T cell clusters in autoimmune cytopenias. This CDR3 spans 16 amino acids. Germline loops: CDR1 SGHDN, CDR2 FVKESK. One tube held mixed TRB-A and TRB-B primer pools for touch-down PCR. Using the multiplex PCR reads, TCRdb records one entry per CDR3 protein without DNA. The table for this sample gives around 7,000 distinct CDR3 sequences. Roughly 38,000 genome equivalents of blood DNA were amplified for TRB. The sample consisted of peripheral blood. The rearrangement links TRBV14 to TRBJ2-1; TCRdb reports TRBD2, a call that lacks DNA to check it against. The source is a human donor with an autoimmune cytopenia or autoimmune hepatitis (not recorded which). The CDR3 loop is CASSRSGGTSYNEQFF.